The 28 T cell receptor beta chains reported below all come from one sample, sequenced in a study of beta chain features in type 1 diabetes. Reverse transcription of all isolated RNA meant that expressed TCRB transcripts were sequenced. The data were produced by immunoSEQ multiplex PCR, yet TCRdb's version contains in-frame clones alone and is incomplete. Of about 270,000 clones in the sample, roughly an eighth were seen once. Sequenced: naive CD4+ T cells from blood. Receptors originate from a woman in her 40s in good health.

As regards this clone: In the same sample, other DNA sequences code for this CDR3. V usage is TRBV4-1 and J usage is TRBJ1-2, with 11 bases identical to TRBD1. The CDR3 runs to 16 residues. The V segment lost 3 bases and the J segment 8 bases; nucleotides outside the gene matches: 11. Per germline, CDR1 MGHRA and CDR2 YSYEKL. The CDR3 DNA reads TGCGCCAGCAGCCATGACCTCCGGGACAGGGGGGTCGGCTACACCTTC. This sequence encodes CASSHDLRDRGVGYTF.

The chain has TRBV6-5 and TRBJ2-5; 10 nucleotides match TRBD1. This CDR3 is built from 14 residues. With V trimmed by 5 bases and J by 3 bases, 3 bases remained unmatched. The germline gives CDR1 MNHEY, CDR2 SVGAGI. The DNA of the CDR3 is TGTGCCAGCAGTCGGGGGACAGGGGAAGAGACCCAGTACTTC. It translates to CASSRGTGEETQYF.

This clone has ten or more counts. The rearrangement uses TRBV5-1 and TRBJ2-6; 7 bases are a match to TRBD1. V lost 3 bases and J lost 2; bases outside the gene matches: 2. Germline V gene data show CDR1 as SGHRS and CDR2 as YFSETQ. This CDR3 has 15 amino acids. The CDR3 protein is CASSSGQAGANVLTF. DNA of the CDR3: TGCGCCAGCAGCTCCGGACAGGCTGGGGCCAACGTCCTGACTTTC.

This clone was observed a handful of times. The rearrangement links TRBV15 to TRBJ2-7, with 8 positions matching TRBD1. V lost 3 bases, J lost 2 bases, and 21 bases stayed unmatched. From germline, CDR1 is LNHNV and CDR2 YYDKDF (reference sequence). The CDR3 loop spans 20 amino acids. CDR3: CATSRELDRARRGSPYEQYF. The CDR3 nucleotides are TGTGCCACCAGCAGGGAATTGGACAGGGCGAGGCGAGGGTCACCCTACGAGCAGTACTTC.

This clone was seen a handful of times. The V gene is TRBV2, the J gene TRBJ1-5, with a tentative D call TRBD1 (5 bases). V was cut by 6 bases and J by 5 bases, with 5 bases left in between. The CDR3 sequence is 11 residues long. Germline-derived CDR1 and CDR2 are SNHLY and FYNNEI. CDR3 coding DNA: TGTGCCAGCAGAGGGGATCAGCCCCAGCATTTT. The encoded protein is CASRGDQPQHF.

This clone was observed a handful of times. The chain joins TRBV19 to TRBJ2-1; 8 nucleotides align to TRBD1. V shed 9 bases, J shed 1 base, and the junction held 5 bases outside the gene matches. Germline CDR1 and CDR2: LNHDA and SQIVND (reference sequence). The CDR3 is made up of 14 amino acids. The CDR3 DNA sequence: TGTGCCAGACAGGGACAGGTTTCCTACAATGAGCAGTTCTTC. Translated, it gives CARQGQVSYNEQFF.

This chain links TRBV5-1 with TRBJ1-1, with D perhaps TRBD1 (6 bases). Per the germline V gene, CDR1 is SGHRS and CDR2 is YFSETQ. The CDR3 is made up of 14 amino acids. Trimming left V 4 bases short and J 4 bases short, with 14 bases between. The CDR3 loop reads CASSRGTGLTEAFF. The DNA for the CDR3 is TGCGCCAGCAGCAGGGGTACAGGGCTCACTGAAGCTTTCTTT.

This chain uses TRBV18 with TRBJ2-3, with D uncertain. Trimming removed 6 bases from V and 6 bases from J, with 10 bases in between. Germline V CDR1 and CDR2: KGHSH, LQKENI. The CDR3 is 12 amino acids. The CDR3 region is CASSPRTDTQYF. The CDR3 coding sequence is TGTGCCAGCTCCCCTAGAACTGATACGCAGTATTTT. Full variable domain (remainder filled in from reference TRBV18 and TRBJ2-3): NAGVMQNPRHLVRRRGQEARLRCSPMKGHSHVYWYRQLPEEGLKFMVYLQKENIIDESGMPKERFSAEFPKEGPSILRIQQVVRGDSAAYFCASSPRTDTQYFGPGTRLTVL.

The chain links TRBV11-2 to TRBJ2-2; TRBD1 is a possible D gene (6 bases). Per the germline V gene, CDR1 is SGHAT and CDR2 is FQNNGV. The CDR3 contains 17 residues. V lost 1 base to trimming and J lost 4 bases, with 16 bases between them. CDR3 in amino acids: CASSLVTQGYGTGELFF. The CDR3 DNA follows: TGTGCCAGCAGCTTAGTGACACAGGGTTATGGCACCGGGGAGCTGTTTTTT.

In its sample, this clone was seen a few times. This chain uses TRBV9 with TRBJ2-4; 8 nucleotides match TRBD1. Germline CDR1 reads SGDLS; CDR2 reads YYNGEE. Trimming at V came to 5 bases and at J to 8 bases, leaving 15 bases not matched to a gene. The CDR3 runs to 16 residues. The CDR3 reads CASSAGQGRARDIQYF. The CDR3 region has the DNA TGTGCCAGCAGTGCCGGACAGGGACGGGCGAGGGACATTCAGTACTTC.

This clone has a handful of counts. Other DNA sequences in this sample translate to the same CDR3. The rearrangement uses TRBV19 and TRBJ1-2; tentatively, D is TRBD1 (5 bases). The CDR3 loop spans 12 amino acids. V gave up 3 bases and J gave up 4 bases, with 6 bases separating them. Germline V gene data show CDR1 as LNHDA and CDR2 as SQIVND (reference sequence). For the CDR3, the DNA is TGTGCCAGTAGTATCGACAGCTATGGCTACACCTTC. It is translated as CASSIDSYGYTF.

This chain links TRBV2 with TRBJ2-5; the match to TRBD1 covers 10 bases. The CDR3 contains 17 residues. In germline, CDR1 is SNHLY, CDR2 FYNNEI. The ends lost 5 bases at V and 2 bases at J; junction bases unmatched: 11. The CDR3 DNA is TGTGCCAGCAGTTTTAACCTTGGGACAGGGGAGCAAGAGACCCAGTACTTC. Translating it yields CASSFNLGTGEQETQYF.

The CDR3 nucleotides read TGTGCCACCAGCTTTCGCGAGGGGAGGCGCACAGATACGCAGTATTTT. It yields the protein CATSFREGRRTDTQYF. The gene calls are TRBV15 and TRBJ2-3, with a weak D call TRBD2 (6 bases). The V gene's germline CDR1 is LNHNV and CDR2 YYDKDF (reference sequence). CDR3 size: 16 residues. V lost 5 bases and J lost 1, with 16 bases in between.

This clone was seen only a few times. The rearrangement uses TRBV29-1 and TRBJ2-5; TRBD2 agrees at 10 bases. V shed 7 bases and J 2 bases; nucleotides not matched to a gene: 13. This CDR3 has 16 residues. Germline-derived CDR1 and CDR2 are SQVTM and ANQGSEA. The CDR3 DNA sequence: TGCAGCGCCCTGCGCGTCGGTAGCGGGGGGCAAGAGACCCAGTACTTC. This encodes CSALRVGSGGQETQYF.

The CDR3 here is CASSFRTEPGNSPLHF. For the CDR3, the DNA is TGTGCCAGCAGCTTTCGGACAGAACCTGGAAATTCACCCCTCCACTTT. This chain links TRBV9 with TRBJ1-6; D might be TRBD1 (6 bases). V was pared by 4 bases and J by 7 bases, with 18 bases between. CDR1 is SGDLS, CDR2 YYNGEE, per germline. This CDR3 spans 16 amino acids.

This clone was counted only a few times. The chain employs TRBV19 and TRBJ1-1; tentatively, D is TRBD1 (5 bases). The CDR3 length is 12 residues. Germline V lookup: CDR1 LNHDA, CDR2 SQIVND (reference sequence). Trimming took 8 bases from V and 5 from J, leaving 12 bases between them. The CDR3 region has the DNA TGTGCCAGTGGGCCCCAGGGAACTGAAGCTTTCTTT. It specifies CASGPQGTEAFF.

This clone was recorded a few times. The J gene is TRBJ2-2, the V gene TRBV19, with D perhaps matching TRBD1 (6 bases). Germline V gives CDR1 LNHDA, CDR2 SQIVND (reference sequence). The CDR3 totals 16 residues. V lost 4 bases to trimming and J lost 0 bases, with 12 bases between them. CDR3 loop: CASSTYRDTNTGELFF. The CDR3 DNA is TGTGCCAGTAGTACATACCGGGACACGAACACCGGGGAGCTGTTTTTT.

V and J are TRBV6-5 and TRBJ1-3; 7 bases fit TRBD1. The CDR3 contains 14 residues. V dropped 6 bases and J dropped 8; count of bases not matched to a gene: 10. Germline assignment: CDR1 MNHEY and CDR2 SVGAGI. CDR3 bases: TGTGCCAGCAGCCGCGACAGGGTAGGATACACCATATATTTT. Translating gives CASSRDRVGYTIYF.

In its sample, this clone was seen a few times. The rearrangement uses TRBV6-5 and TRBJ1-1, with a tentative D call TRBD1 (5 bases). Germline values: CDR1 MNHEY, CDR2 SVGAGI. The CDR3 sequence is 15 residues long. V lost 5 bases and J lost 1, with 14 bases in between. DNA of the CDR3: TGTGCCAGCAGTCCGCGGGGCTCAAGGAACACTGAAGCTTTCTTT. Translation gives CASSPRGSRNTEAFF.

This clone was seen a few times. The CDR3 region is CASSHRISGEAFF. In nucleotides, the CDR3 is TGTGCCAGCAGCCACAGGATTTCAGGCGAAGCTTTCTTT. This chain connects TRBV27 to TRBJ1-1; D might be TRBD1 (5 bases). The CDR3 is 13 amino acids. V gave up 6 bases and J gave up 8 bases, with 16 bases separating them. CDR1 MNHEY and CDR2 SMNVEV come from the germline V gene (reference sequence).

The chain is built from TRBV7-2 and TRBJ1-5; 9 bases fit TRBD1. The CDR3 is made up of 13 amino acids. The junction had 12 bases not matched to a gene; V was cut back by 9 bases and J by 12 bases. Germline V gene sequence: CDR1 SGHTA, CDR2 FQGNSA. The CDR3, as DNA: TGTGCCAGTAGCAATCCGGGACAGGGTCTCCAGCATTTT. Protein sequence: CASSNPGQGLQHF.

The chain recombines TRBV10-3 with TRBJ1-5; tentatively, D is TRBD1 (5 bases). Germline CDR1 reads ENHRY; CDR2 reads SYGVKD. The CDR3 sequence is 17 residues long. Trimming took off 0 bases at V and 9 bases at J, with 21 bases between the two ends. The chain's CDR3 is CAISESGRTGSFLPQHF. The DNA of the CDR3 is TGTGCCATCAGTGAGTCTGGGCGAACAGGCTCTTTCTTGCCCCAGCATTTT.

The chain has TRBV7-2 and TRBJ2-6, with 7 bases identical to TRBD2. Looked up from germline, CDR1 is SGHTA and CDR2 is FQGNSA. This CDR3 is 16 amino acids long. Trimming cost V 2 bases and J 2 bases; bases outside gene matches: 3. CDR3 sequence: CASSLSTSAGANVLTF. Written as DNA, the CDR3 is TGTGCCAGCAGCTTATCAACTAGCGCTGGGGCCAACGTCCTGACTTTC.

The sample holds a few counts of this clone. The V call is TRBV7-6, the J call TRBJ2-6; 11 bases are shared with TRBD1. The CDR3 is made up of 17 amino acids. V lost 5 bases to trimming and J lost 0 bases; unmatched junction nucleotides: 3. In germline, CDR1 is SGHVS, CDR2 FNYEAQ. As DNA, the CDR3 is TGTGCCAGCAGCAGGACAGGGGGCGCCTCTGGGGCCAACGTCCTGACTTTC. This encodes CASSRTGGASGANVLTF.

There are a few counts of this clone. This chain links TRBV19 with TRBJ1-2; TRBD1 matches at 12 bases. Germline V gives CDR1 LNHDA, CDR2 SQIVND (reference sequence). V shed 4 bases, J shed 7 bases, and the junction held 10 bases outside the gene matches. The CDR3 extends over 16 amino acids. CDR3 in amino acids: CASSTPPGDRGLGYTF. Written as DNA, the CDR3 is TGTGCCAGTAGTACCCCCCCCGGGGACAGGGGGCTTGGCTACACCTTC.

This clone was seen once. This chain joins TRBV5-1 and TRBJ2-2; 11 nucleotides agree with TRBD2. V lost 2 bases to trimming and J lost 4 bases; unmatched junction nucleotides: 19. The CDR3 has 21 amino acids. Germline lookup yields CDR1 SGHRS and CDR2 YFSETQ. This CDR3 reads CASSFGDPGLAVKGPTGELFF. The CDR3 DNA follows: TGCGCCAGCAGCTTTGGCGATCCGGGACTAGCGGTTAAGGGGCCCACCGGGGAGCTGTTTTTT.

This clone was counted only a few times. V and J are TRBV6-1 and TRBJ2-1; TRBD2 aligns across 8 bases. The junction had 5 bases not matched to a gene; V was cut back by 0 bases and J by 4 bases. In germline, CDR1 is MNHNS, CDR2 SASEGT. The CDR3 is made up of 16 amino acids. CDR3 residues: CASSEALAGAYNEQFF. The CDR3 DNA reads TGTGCCAGCAGTGAAGCCCTAGCGGGCGCTTACAATGAGCAGTTCTTC.

CDR3 loop: CSVEGSYGSSYEQYF. CDR3 bases: TGCAGCGTTGAGGGGTCGTACGGGAGCTCCTACGAGCAGTACTTC. The chain couples TRBV29-1 to TRBJ2-7, with a weak D call TRBD2 (6 bases). V gave up 3 bases and J gave up 0 bases, with 15 bases separating them. Germline CDR1 and CDR2: SQVTM and ANQGSEA. CDR3 length: 15 residues.